These 31 T cell receptor beta chains originate from one sample sequenced in a study of sequential checkpoint blockade in melanoma. TCRdb's copy holds only in-frame clones and misses some; the assay was immunoSEQ multiplex PCR. The sample consists of some 30,000 clones, roughly nine tenths of them appearing once. Treatment reported: randomized to nivolumab then ipilimumab (arm A) or the reverse (arm B). The sequencing used CD8+ T cells sorted from blood (inferred from file names), collected from a patient given nivolumab and ipilimumab in sequence. The receptors were sampled from a human donor with melanoma.

V and J are TRBV7-9 and TRBJ2-5; the match to TRBD2 covers 9 bases. Trimming cost V 6 bases and J 2 bases; bases outside gene matches: 10. Per germline, CDR1 SEHNR and CDR2 FQNEAQ (reference sequence). The CDR3 consists of 16 residues. CDR3 loop: CASRSSPSGTQETQYF. The CDR3 nucleotides read TGTGCCAGCAGATCTTCTCCTAGCGGGACACAAGAGACCCAGTACTTC. Full variable domain (remainder filled in from reference TRBV7-9 and TRBJ2-5): DTGVSQNPRHKITKRGQNVTFRCDPISEHNRLYWYRQTLGQGPEFLTYFQNEAQLEKSRLLSDRFSAERPKGSFSTLEIQRTEQGDSAMYLCASRSSPSGTQETQYFGPGTRLLVL.

This chain links TRBV28 with TRBJ1-1; D not resolved. V gave up 6 bases and J gave up 11 bases, with 22 bases separating them. The CDR3 loop spans 14 amino acids. Germline-derived CDR1 and CDR2 are MDHEN and SYDVKM. In nucleotides, the CDR3 is TGTGCCAGCAGCCCGCGAGGACTCGGCCCGGAGGCTTTCTTT. It translates to CASSPRGLGPEAFF.

The chain uses TRBV30 and TRBJ2-7, with 9 bases aligning to TRBD2. The CDR3 runs to 13 residues. The germline V gene has CDR1 GTSNPN and CDR2 SVGIG (reference sequence). The trim removed 4 bases at V and 7 bases at J, leaving 8 bases unmatched. The CDR3 spells CAWNLAGLLEQYF. The CDR3 nucleotides read TGTGCCTGGAATCTAGCGGGATTACTTGAGCAGTACTTC. Together with reference TRBV30 and TRBJ2-7, the CDR3 gives the full variable domain: SQTIHQWPATLVQPVGSPLSLECTVEGTSNPNLYWYRQAAGRGLQLLFYSVGIGQISSEVPQNLSASRPQDRQFILSSKKLLLSDSGFYLCAWNLAGLLEQYFGPGTRLTVT.

The chain recombines TRBV9 with TRBJ2-3; TRBD1 matches at 11 bases. This CDR3 has 15 residues. After removal of 4 bases from V and 5 bases from J, the junction contained 6 bases not matched to a gene. From germline, CDR1 is SGDLS and CDR2 YYNGEE. CDR3 sequence (DNA): TGTGCCAGCAGCCTCGGACAGGGGGCGTTAGATACGCAGTATTTT. Its translation is CASSLGQGALDTQYF.

This sequence joins TRBV7-9 and TRBJ2-5; tentatively, D is TRBD2 (5 bases). Germline V gene sequence: CDR1 SEHNR, CDR2 FQNEAQ (reference sequence). The CDR3 consists of 16 residues. The ends were cut back, 5 bases at V and 5 bases at J, with 21 bases in the middle. The CDR3: CASSPPSGGSIETQYF. The CDR3, as DNA: TGTGCCAGCAGCCCACCGAGTGGAGGTAGTATCGAGACCCAGTACTTC.

This clone was seen only once. The chain employs TRBV9 and TRBJ1-2; 9 nucleotides match TRBD1. Per the germline V gene, CDR1 is SGDLS and CDR2 is YYNGEE. J was trimmed by 8 bases and V by 1 base; bases with no gene match: 6. This CDR3 is built from 14 residues. The CDR3 coding sequence is TGTGCCAGCAGCGTATTTACAGGGGGCAAAGGCTACACCTTC. Residues: CASSVFTGGKGYTF.

V usage is TRBV13 and J usage is TRBJ2-5, with 10 bases lining up with TRBD2. Germline CDR1 and CDR2: PRHDT and FYEKMQ (reference sequence). The trim removed 0 bases at V and 2 bases at J, leaving 6 bases unmatched. This CDR3 spans 17 amino acids. The CDR3 DNA reads as TGTGCCAGCAGCTTAGGTCCTAGCGGGAGCCTTCAAGAGACCCAGTACTTC. It codes for CASSLGPSGSLQETQYF.

This clone was seen a single time. The gene calls are TRBV5-1 and TRBJ1-1; D unclear. V lost 4 bases and J lost 8, with 6 bases in between. The CDR3 has 10 amino acids. The germline gives CDR1 SGHRS, CDR2 YFSETQ. The CDR3 here is CASSPQEAFF. CDR3 bases: TGCGCCAGCAGCCCCCAGGAAGCTTTCTTT.

This rearrangement joins TRBV27 to TRBJ2-1; unclear D gene. CDR1 and CDR2 from the germline V gene are MNHEY and SMNVEV (reference sequence). The germline V and J ends were trimmed by 2 bases and 8 bases, with 16 bases remaining between them. The CDR3 length is 15 residues. Written as DNA, the CDR3 is TGTGCCAGCAGTTTAACTCCAGCGAGCAATTATGAGCAGTTCTTC. Protein: CASSLTPASNYEQFF.

The rearrangement joins TRBV5-1 to TRBJ2-1, with D perhaps TRBD1 (5 bases). Between the trimmed V and J ends, which lost 1 base and 7 bases, there was a span of 18 bases. The germline gives CDR1 SGHRS, CDR2 YFSETQ. The CDR3 extends over 16 amino acids. CDR3 coding DNA: TGCGCCAGCAGCTTGCCGGACACCGGTAACCCTAATGAGCAGTTCTTC. It specifies CASSLPDTGNPNEQFF.

This clone was observed once. The chain is built from TRBV7-2 and TRBJ1-2; D perhaps matches TRBD1 (5 bases). The CDR3 spans 14 residues. The germline V and J ends were trimmed by 7 bases and 1 base, with 13 bases remaining between them. Germline CDR1 is SGHTA and CDR2 is FQGNSA. The chain's CDR3 is CASTIDDSNYGYTF. CDR3 bases: TGTGCCAGCACAATAGACGACAGTAACTATGGCTACACCTTC.

CDR3 DNA sequence: TGTGCCAGCAGCTTCTCGGCCGTAGCAGAGACCCAGTACTTC. Translating it yields CASSFSAVAETQYF. The chain carries TRBV7-9 and TRBJ2-5; D call uncertain. The CDR3 has 14 residues. Trimming pared 3 bases from V and 4 bases from J, leaving 12 bases between. Germline lookup yields CDR1 SEHNR and CDR2 FQNEAQ (reference sequence). Based on the CDR3 plus reference TRBV7-9 and TRBJ2-5, the full variable domain is DTGVSQNPRHKITKRGQNVTFRCDPISEHNRLYWYRQTLGQGPEFLTYFQNEAQLEKSRLLSDRFSAERPKGSFSTLEIQRTEQGDSAMYLCASSFSAVAETQYFGPGTRLLVL.

The rearrangement joins TRBV6-5 to TRBJ2-7; D unclear. CDR1 and CDR2 (germline): MNHEY, SVGAGI. The length of the CDR3 is 13 residues. V was pared by 3 bases and J by 3 bases, with 9 bases between. The CDR3, as DNA: TGTGCCAGCAGTTATGGTCCCAACTACGAGCAGTACGTC. This translates into CASSYGPNYEQYV.

V and J are TRBV5-4 and TRBJ2-2, with D unclear. The CDR3 contains 15 residues. V was pared by 0 bases and J by 4 bases, with 10 bases between. CDR1 and CDR2 from the germline V gene are SGHNT and YYREEE (reference sequence). CDR3 protein: CASSLDLAPTGELFF. Written as DNA, the CDR3 is TGTGCCAGCAGCTTGGACTTAGCTCCCACCGGGGAGCTGTTTTTT.

This chain links TRBV19 with TRBJ1-1, with D perhaps TRBD1 (6 bases). Looked up from germline, CDR1 is LNHDA and CDR2 is SQIVND (reference sequence). The CDR3 loop spans 18 amino acids. Trimming took off 3 bases at V and 1 base at J, with 21 bases between the two ends. CDR3 sequence: CASSIRGQLTLRNTEAFF. CDR3 bases: TGTGCCAGTAGTATCCGTGGACAGCTTACCCTGAGGAACACTGAAGCTTTCTTT.

This clone came up once. The chain joins TRBV6-1 to TRBJ2-3; D is unresolved. V was pared by 0 bases and J by 2 bases, with 12 bases between. Per germline, CDR1 MNHNS and CDR2 SASEGT. The CDR3 consists of 16 residues. CDR3 nucleotides: TGTGCCAGCAGTGAAGCCTGGCAGACTCTCACAGATACGCAGTATTTT. Translating it yields CASSEAWQTLTDTQYF.

This sequence joins TRBV7-9 and TRBJ2-3; tentatively, D is TRBD1 (5 bases). The CDR3 totals 15 residues. Between the trimmed V and J ends, which lost 3 bases and 6 bases, there was a span of 16 bases. Germline lookup yields CDR1 SEHNR and CDR2 FQNEAQ (reference sequence). The CDR3 is CASSLRRQGRDTQYF. As DNA, the CDR3 is TGTGCCAGCAGCTTGCGGCGGCAGGGAAGGGATACGCAGTATTTT.

The J gene is TRBJ1-4, the V gene TRBV19; D is unresolved. Looked up from germline, CDR1 is LNHDA and CDR2 is SQIVND (reference sequence). V shed 8 bases and J shed 3 bases, with 7 bases lying between them. CDR3 length: 12 residues. The CDR3 loop is CASRGSNEKLFF. CDR3 sequence (DNA): TGTGCCAGTCGGGGTTCTAATGAAAAACTGTTTTTT.

The J gene is TRBJ2-5, the V gene TRBV7-9, with 11 positions matching TRBD2. V was pared by 1 base and J by 5 bases, with 3 bases of the junction left unmatched. Germline lookup yields CDR1 SEHNR and CDR2 FQNEAQ (reference sequence). The CDR3 is made up of 15 amino acids. Written as DNA, the CDR3 is TGTGCCAGCAGCTTAGTGACTAGCGGGGATGAGACCCAGTACTTC. Translation gives CASSLVTSGDETQYF. Based on the CDR3 plus reference TRBV7-9 and TRBJ2-5, the full variable domain is DTGVSQNPRHKITKRGQNVTFRCDPISEHNRLYWYRQTLGQGPEFLTYFQNEAQLEKSRLLSDRFSAERPKGSFSTLEIQRTEQGDSAMYLCASSLVTSGDETQYFGPGTRLLVL.

The chain uses TRBV6-8 and TRBJ2-7; 7 bases align to TRBD1. The V gene end was trimmed by 2 bases and the J gene end by 3 bases; junction bases not matched to a gene: 13. Looked up from germline, CDR1 is MNHGY and CDR2 is SAAAGT. This CDR3 comprises 17 residues. CDR3 region: CASSYPPGQLTSYEQYV. Here the CDR3 DNA reads TGTGCCAGCAGTTACCCTCCGGGACAGCTGACAAGCTACGAGCAGTACGTC.

CDR3 nucleotides: TGTGCCAGCAGCTTACCGCTAGTGAGCTCCTACAATGAGCAGTTCTTC. Protein product: CASSLPLVSSYNEQFF. The genes are TRBV7-2 and TRBJ2-1; D gene unclear. This CDR3 has 16 residues. Germline V gene sequence: CDR1 SGHTA, CDR2 FQGNSA. Trimming pared 2 bases from V and 0 bases from J, leaving 11 bases between. The full variable domain, completed using reference TRBV7-2 and TRBJ2-1, is GAGVSQSPSNKVTEKGKDVELRCDPISGHTALYWYRQSLGQGLEFLIYFQGNSAPDKSGLPSDRFSAERTGGSVSTLTIQRTQQEDSAVYLCASSLPLVSSYNEQFFGPGTRLTVL.

V usage is TRBV2 and J usage is TRBJ2-3, with 12 bases that match TRBD2. V lost 3 bases and J lost 4; bases outside the gene matches: 5. CDR1 is SNHLY and CDR2 is FYNNEI in the germline V gene. CDR3 length equals 16 residues. For the CDR3, the DNA is TGTGCCAGCAGTGACTCTAGCGGGGGGGCGTCAGATACGCAGTATTTT. It is translated as CASSDSSGGASDTQYF.

The CDR3 coding sequence is TGTGCCAGCAGCTTAAACCCAGCGGAGGGGTCAGCAGATACGCAGTATTTT. Amino acid sequence: CASSLNPAEGSADTQYF. The rearrangement links TRBV11-2 to TRBJ2-3, with D possibly matching TRBD2 (6 bases). V shed 2 bases and J shed 4 bases, with 19 bases lying between them. The CDR3 runs to 17 residues. Per germline, CDR1 SGHAT and CDR2 FQNNGV.

The rearrangement links TRBV28 to TRBJ2-5; tentative D call: TRBD2 (5 bases). The CDR3 spans 14 residues. CDR1 and CDR2 from the germline V gene are MDHEN and SYDVKM. The V end was cut by 1 base, the J end by 5 bases, with 11 bases between. The CDR3 sequence: CASSLSASSETQYF. CDR3 sequence (DNA): TGTGCCAGCAGTTTATCTGCTAGCTCGGAGACCCAGTACTTC.

This chain joins TRBV6-4 and TRBJ2-1, with D maybe TRBD1 (5 bases). Germline V gene data show CDR1 as MRHNA and CDR2 as SNTAGT. The V end lost 0 bases, the J end lost 6 bases, and 15 bases lay between the germline ends. The CDR3 sequence is 16 residues long. CDR3 sequence reads: CASSDSQGMESNEQFF. CDR3 nucleotides: TGTGCCAGCAGTGACTCCCAGGGTATGGAATCCAATGAGCAGTTCTTC.

The rearrangement uses TRBV18 and TRBJ1-3; D is possibly TRBD1 (5 bases). CDR1 and CDR2 from the germline V gene are KGHSH and LQKENI. With 2 bases removed from V and 2 bases from J, the gap between germline ends came to 16 bases. The CDR3 totals 17 residues. Here the CDR3 reads CASSPYDGGYTGNTIYF. In DNA form, the CDR3 reads TGTGCCAGCTCACCATACGACGGGGGTTATACTGGAAACACCATATATTTT.

This clone was found once. V gene TRBV27 combines with J gene TRBJ1-2; the match to TRBD1 covers 8 bases. With 1 base clipped from V and 6 bases from J, the junction kept 7 bases outside the gene matches. The CDR3 extends over 15 amino acids. The germline gives CDR1 MNHEY, CDR2 SMNVEV (reference sequence). The CDR3 region has the DNA TGTGCCAGCAGTTTATGGGGGGCAGGGGGCGATGGCTACACCTTC. Its protein is CASSLWGAGGDGYTF.

As regards this clone: The same CDR3 can be traced to other DNA sequences in this sample. The chain joins TRBV27 to TRBJ1-5; D might be TRBD1 (6 bases). Germline values: CDR1 MNHEY, CDR2 SMNVEV (reference sequence). V gave up 8 bases and J gave up 1 base, with 24 bases separating them. The CDR3 consists of 18 residues. The CDR3 bases are TGTGCCAGCTGCACCCCCGGGACGGGGGGCCGGAGCAATCAGCCCCAGCATTTT. Encoded protein: CASCTPGTGGRSNQPQHF.

J is TRBJ2-2 and V is TRBV2; TRBD1 might be the D (5 bases). V shed 7 bases and J shed 0 bases, with 18 bases lying between them. CDR1 SNHLY and CDR2 FYNNEI come from the germline V gene. This CDR3 contains 17 residues. The CDR3: CASNDDRSEPNTGELFF. The CDR3 DNA sequence: TGTGCCAGCAATGATGACAGATCCGAACCGAACACCGGGGAGCTGTTTTTT. The full variable domain, in which reference TRBV2 and TRBJ2-2 provide the parts outside the CDR3, is EPEVTQTPSHQVTQMGQEVILRCVPISNHLYFYWYRQILGQKVEFLVSFYNNEISEKSEIFDDQFSVERPDGSNFTLKIRSTKLEDSAMYFCASNDDRSEPNTGELFFGEGSRLTVL.

This clone occurred once. V usage is TRBV27 and J usage is TRBJ1-1, with a tentative D call TRBD1 (5 bases). The CDR3 runs 14 residues. The V and J ends lost 3 bases and 1 base respectively, with 9 bases between them. Germline V gives CDR1 MNHEY, CDR2 SMNVEV (reference sequence). The chain's CDR3 is CASSFQTGNTEAFF. For the CDR3, the DNA is TGTGCCAGCAGTTTCCAAACAGGGAACACTGAAGCTTTCTTT.

This clone appeared a single time. The J gene is TRBJ2-1, the V gene TRBV7-3; possible D gene TRBD2, 5 bases. This CDR3 has 16 residues. The germline V gene encodes CDR1 SGHTA and CDR2 FQGTGA. Deletions cut 6 bases from V and 10 bases from J, with 25 bases between. The CDR3 region is CASSMGGVGGGGEQFF. DNA for the CDR3: TGTGCCAGCAGTATGGGCGGAGTCGGTGGAGGAGGCGAGCAGTTCTTC.